Each of the 20 T cell receptor beta chains below was sequenced from the same sample in a study of shared clonotypes between healthy human individuals. Naivety among CD8 cells was defined by CD45RO negativity and positive CCR7 selection, thereby excluding terminally differentiated effector memory CD45RA+ cells. Sequencing used immunoSEQ multiplex PCR; TCRdb keeps in-frame clones, though not all of them. The table includes hundreds of thousands of clones, roughly 96% detected once. Sequences were obtained from naive CD8+ T cells sorted from blood. Source of these receptors: a woman younger than 45 in good health.

The rearrangement uses TRBV6-5 and TRBJ1-5; 7 positions agree with TRBD1. The CDR3 is 13 amino acids. Looked up from germline, CDR1 is MNHEY and CDR2 is SVGAGI. Trimming took 11 bases from V and 7 from J; bases not matched to a gene: 11. The CDR3 loop reads CAATGPGGQPQHF. Written as DNA, the CDR3 is TGTGCCGCCACGGGTCCAGGGGGGCAGCCCCAGCATTTT.

J is TRBJ1-5 and V is TRBV28, with TRBD1 identical over 11 bases. Germline V CDR1 and CDR2: MDHEN, SYDVKM. The CDR3 extends over 18 amino acids. V was pared by 6 bases and J by 4 bases, with 14 bases of the junction left unmatched. The DNA of the CDR3 is TGTGCCAGCAGCACCTCCGGACAGGGGGCTTGGGCAAATCAGCCCCAGCATTTT. This encodes CASSTSGQGAWANQPQHF. The variable domain in full, with the rest retrieved from reference TRBV28 and TRBJ1-5, is DVKVTQSSRYLVKRTGEKVFLECVQDMDHENMFWYRQDPGLGLRLIYFSYDVKMKEKGDIPEGYSVSREKKERFSLILESASTNQTSMYLCASSTSGQGAWANQPQHFGDGTRLSIL.

The chain joins TRBV27 to TRBJ1-5, with D perhaps matching TRBD1 (5 bases). The germline gives CDR1 MNHEY, CDR2 SMNVEV (reference sequence). The germline V and J ends were trimmed by 4 bases and 5 bases, with 12 bases remaining between them. The CDR3 covers 14 residues. CDR3 in amino acids: CASSSREGYQPQHF. The CDR3 DNA is TGTGCCAGCAGTTCTCGGGAGGGGTATCAGCCCCAGCATTTT.

The chain is built from TRBV7-9 and TRBJ1-2; D uncertain. Germline CDR1 SEHNR, CDR2 FQNEAQ (reference sequence). This CDR3 has 16 residues. Trimming removed 5 bases at V and 0 bases at J, with 16 bases between. CDR3: CASSIDPAGANYGYTF. CDR3 bases: TGTGCCAGCAGCATTGACCCGGCCGGAGCTAACTATGGCTACACCTTC.

The genes are TRBV5-6 and TRBJ1-5; TRBD1 is a possible D gene (5 bases). CDR3 length: 14 residues. Trimming removed 2 bases from V and 6 bases from J, with 12 bases in between. The germline V gene encodes CDR1 SGHDT and CDR2 YYEEEE. The CDR3 DNA follows: TGTGCCAGCAGCTTTTGGCAGGGAAGTCAGCCCCAGCATTTT. Its translation is CASSFWQGSQPQHF.

V usage is TRBV5-4 and J usage is TRBJ2-5; 8 positions agree with TRBD1. Trimming cost V 1 base and J 5 bases; bases outside gene matches: 4. The CDR3 contains 14 residues. Germline V gene data show CDR1 as SGHNT and CDR2 as YYREEE (reference sequence). The DNA of the CDR3 is TGTGCCAGCAGCTTGCCTGGACAGGGTGAGACCCAGTACTTC. This codes for CASSLPGQGETQYF. The full variable domain, completed using reference TRBV5-4 and TRBJ2-5, is ETGVTQSPTHLIKTRGQQVTLRCSSQSGHNTVSWYQQALGQGPQFIFQYYREEENGRGNFPPRFSGLQFPNYSSELNVNALELDDSALYLCASSLPGQGETQYFGPGTRLLVL.

The CDR3 DNA sequence: TGTGCCAGCAGCTTATTCGAGAATGAGCAGTTCTTC. Protein product: CASSLFENEQFF. This chain connects TRBV11-2 to TRBJ2-1; D gene uncertain. The CDR3 is 12 amino acids. V dropped 2 bases and J dropped 7 bases, with 6 bases sitting between them. CDR1 and CDR2 from the germline V gene are SGHAT and FQNNGV.

This clone was recorded once. This chain connects TRBV5-8 to TRBJ2-7, with 7 bases lining up with TRBD1. This CDR3 is built from 19 residues. Germline V gene lookup returns CDR1 SGHTS and CDR2 YDEGEE. Germline trimming cut 3 bases from V and 3 bases from J; bases unmatched to any gene: 21. The CDR3 DNA is TGTGCCAGCAGCTCCAGCCTCGTGGGGGACAGCAACAACCTCTACGAGCAGTACTTC. Translation gives CASSSSLVGDSNNLYEQYF.

The V call is TRBV6-4, the J call TRBJ1-5; D unresolved. CDR3 length equals 15 residues. Germline V gene data show CDR1 as MRHNA and CDR2 as SNTAGT. The V end was cut by 0 bases, the J end by 6 bases, with 12 bases between. CDR3 bases: TGTGCCAGCAGTGACTCGATCGGATCCAGTCAGCCCCAGCATTTT. Amino acid sequence: CASSDSIGSSQPQHF.

The chain carries TRBV4-1 and TRBJ1-2; weak D call: TRBD1 (6 bases). The germline V and J ends were trimmed by 0 bases and 6 bases, with 17 bases remaining between them. This CDR3 is 16 amino acids long. The germline V gene has CDR1 MGHRA and CDR2 YSYEKL. The CDR3 protein is CASSQDFEDRPDGYTF. As DNA, the CDR3 is TGCGCCAGCAGCCAAGATTTCGAGGACAGACCTGATGGCTACACCTTC.

V and J are TRBV19 and TRBJ2-1; 13 nucleotides match TRBD2. The CDR3 covers 15 residues. The J segment lost 7 bases and the V segment lost 5 bases, leaving 5 bases of the junction unmatched. CDR1 LNHDA and CDR2 SQIVND come from the germline V gene (reference sequence). In nucleotides, the CDR3 is TGTGCCAGTAGTTGGGGACTAGCGGGGCAGAATGAGCAGTTCTTC. Translation: CASSWGLAGQNEQFF.

This chain connects TRBV2 to TRBJ2-1, with TRBD1 matching 9 bases. V was pared by 6 bases and J by 3 bases, with 6 bases of the junction left unmatched. CDR3 length equals 15 residues. Germline V gene lookup returns CDR1 SNHLY and CDR2 FYNNEI. The CDR3 sequence is CASSPNRGRYNEQFF. CDR3 DNA: TGTGCCAGCAGCCCAAACAGGGGGCGCTACAATGAGCAGTTCTTC.

The chain recombines TRBV27 with TRBJ2-1; 7 bases agree with TRBD1. From germline, CDR1 is MNHEY and CDR2 SMNVEV (reference sequence). The length of the CDR3 is 15 residues. Trimming cost V 0 bases and J 4 bases; bases outside gene matches: 3. The CDR3 protein is CASSLSGQTYNEQFF. The CDR3 DNA is TGTGCCAGCAGTTTATCGGGACAGACTTACAATGAGCAGTTCTTC.

J is TRBJ2-7 and V is TRBV14, with D possibly being TRBD1 or TRBD2 (5 bases each). V was pared by 0 bases and J by 2 bases, with 14 bases between. The CDR3 has 16 residues. From germline, CDR1 is SGHDN and CDR2 FVKESK. The CDR3 bases are TGTGCCAGCAGCCAAGATCTCGGGGCCCCGGCCTACGAGCAGTACTTC. Encoded protein: CASSQDLGAPAYEQYF.

The chain carries TRBV27 and TRBJ2-2; possible D gene TRBD1, 6 bases. Deletions cut 2 bases from V and 8 bases from J, with 12 bases between. The CDR3 totals 14 residues. The germline CDR1 and CDR2 sequences are MNHEY and SMNVEV (reference sequence). For the CDR3, the DNA is TGTGCCAGCAGTTTAATGGGGGCGCTTGGGGAGCTGTTTTTT. Amino acid sequence: CASSLMGALGELFF.

CDR3 nucleotide sequence: TGTGCCAGCAGCGTACAGGGGGCAGCGGGAGTGGAAGAGACCCAGTACTTC. Translating gives CASSVQGAAGVEETQYF. The chain joins TRBV7-9 to TRBJ2-5; D possibly corresponds to TRBD1 (9 bases). Germline V gene sequence: CDR1 SEHNR, CDR2 FQNEAQ (reference sequence). Trimming took off 5 bases at V and 3 bases at J, with 22 bases between the two ends. The CDR3 covers 17 residues.

This rearrangement joins TRBV7-9 to TRBJ1-1; 8 nucleotides match TRBD1. The CDR3 runs to 13 residues. With V trimmed by 2 bases and J by 10 bases, 6 bases remained unmatched. Germline CDR1 is SEHNR and CDR2 is FQNEAQ (reference sequence). Written as DNA, the CDR3 is TGTGCCAGCAGCTTACCAGGGGGCCATGGAGCTTTCTTT. Translating it yields CASSLPGGHGAFF.

This clone was seen a few times. The V call is TRBV10-3, the J call TRBJ1-1, with D hard to call. Germline V gives CDR1 ENHRY, CDR2 SYGVKD. CDR3 length equals 12 residues. With 10 bases removed from V and 1 base from J, the gap between germline ends came to 10 bases. The CDR3 nucleotides read TGTGCCACCCGTTTGGAGAACACTGAAGCTTTCTTT. Its translation: CATRLENTEAFF.

The genes are TRBV11-2 and TRBJ2-1; possibly TRBD1 or TRBD2 for D (5 bases each). The V end lost 3 bases, the J end lost 6 bases, and 18 bases lay between the germline ends. This CDR3 has 16 residues. Germline-derived CDR1 and CDR2 are SGHAT and FQNNGV. CDR3: CASSLTGTRRVNEQFF. The CDR3 nucleotides are TGTGCCAGCAGCTTGACCGGGACCCGGCGCGTCAATGAGCAGTTCTTC.

The chain recombines TRBV19 with TRBJ1-2; perhaps TRBD1 as D (6 bases). CDR3 size: 16 residues. Germline CDR1 reads LNHDA; CDR2 reads SQIVND (reference sequence). V lost 0 bases and J 6 bases, leaving 17 bases between the germline ends. The DNA of the CDR3 is TGTGCCAGTAGTATAGATCTGTCATCTGGGGGCGATGGCTACACCTTC. It translates to CASSIDLSSGGDGYTF.